Listed here are 32 T cell receptor beta chains from one sample, sequenced in a study of cytomegalovirus exposure and HLA in healthy donors. PCR was performed using 60 Vbeta and 13 Jbeta primers. Data came from immunoSEQ multiplex PCR; TCRdb stores just in-frame clones and leaves some out. The top ten clones hold about 1.7% of a sample with about 140,000 clones, over 75% of them seen once. The sequenced sample consisted of PBMCs. These receptors all come from a man aged 35 to 55 in good health and CMV-seronegative.

The chain joins TRBV30 to TRBJ2-3, with D possibly being TRBD2 (5 bases). The CDR3 has 13 amino acids. V was cut by 2 bases and J by 5 bases, with 11 bases left in between. The germline CDR1 and CDR2 sequences are GTSNPN and SVGIG (reference sequence). CDR3 DNA: TGTGCCTGGAGTCCAGGACTCAGAGATACGCAGTATTTT. The encoded protein is CAWSPGLRDTQYF.

The CDR3 DNA is TGTGCCAGCAGCTTAGGCTCTAGCGGGAAGCAAGAGACCCAGTACTTC. Encoded protein: CASSLGSSGKQETQYF. This chain uses TRBV7-2 with TRBJ2-5, with TRBD2 matching 9 bases. Germline lookup yields CDR1 SGHTA and CDR2 FQGNSA. Losses at the gene ends were 1 base for V and 2 bases for J; bases not matched to a gene: 5. The CDR3 covers 16 residues. The full variable domain, its missing parts supplied by reference TRBV7-2 and TRBJ2-5, is GAGVSQSPSNKVTEKGKDVELRCDPISGHTALYWYRQSLGQGLEFLIYFQGNSAPDKSGLPSDRFSAERTGGSVSTLTIQRTQQEDSAVYLCASSLGSSGKQETQYFGPGTRLLVL.

This clone was counted a few times. The chain uses TRBV5-6 and TRBJ2-5, with 15 bases lining up with TRBD2. Unmatched junction bases numbered 11, after V lost 4 bases and J lost 4 bases. The CDR3 consists of 18 residues. Germline-derived CDR1 and CDR2 are SGHDT and YYEEEE. The CDR3 sequence: CASSPGLAGGRLGETQYF. In nucleotides, the CDR3 is TGTGCCAGCAGCCCGGGACTAGCGGGAGGAAGATTAGGAGAGACCCAGTACTTC.

The chain joins TRBV2 to TRBJ2-7, with 7 bases that match TRBD1. The CDR3 runs 11 residues. V was pared by 11 bases and J by 3 bases, with 4 bases of the junction left unmatched. CDR1 is SNHLY and CDR2 is FYNNEI in the germline V gene. This chain's CDR3 is CAGGTDYEQYF. The CDR3 bases are TGTGCCGGTGGGACAGACTACGAGCAGTACTTC.

The chain employs TRBV25-1 and TRBJ2-7; weak D call: TRBD1 (6 bases). The germline CDR1 and CDR2 sequences are MGHDK and SYGVNS. The CDR3 is made up of 13 amino acids. Trimming took 4 bases from V and 7 from J, leaving 14 bases between them. The CDR3 protein is CASSAGQTREQYF. In DNA, the CDR3 is TGTGCCAGCAGTGCCGGACAGACTCGGGAGCAGTACTTC.

This sequence joins TRBV15 and TRBJ1-2; 10 bases agree with TRBD1. V shed 3 bases, J shed 8 bases, and the junction held 6 bases outside the gene matches. CDR1 is LNHNV and CDR2 is YYDKDF in the germline V gene (reference sequence). This CDR3 has 14 amino acids. CDR3 sequence (DNA): TGTGCCACCAGCAGGGCCGGACAGGGGGTAGGCTACACCTTC. Residues: CATSRAGQGVGYTF.

This chain links TRBV5-1 with TRBJ2-7, with D possibly TRBD2 on 5 matching bases. This CDR3 region has 14 residues. The germline V gene encodes CDR1 SGHRS and CDR2 YFSETQ. V lost 4 bases and J lost 2, with 13 bases in between. In DNA, the CDR3 is TGCGCCAGCAGCCCCGGACTGGAGGCCTACGAGCAGTACTTC. Protein product: CASSPGLEAYEQYF.

This rearrangement joins TRBV10-1 to TRBJ2-5; D is ambiguous. The J call may be in error: the DNA end matches TRBJ2-7 better. Germline values: CDR1 WNHNN, CDR2 SYGVQD (reference sequence). There are 9 residues in the CDR3. The CDR3 nucleotides read TGCGCCACCATCTACGAGCAGTACTTC. Translating it yields CATIYEQYF.

This clone was detected only once. The CDR3 DNA follows: TGTGCCGTCGGGGACAGGGGGCTGTACGAGCAGTACTTC. It encodes CAVGDRGLYEQYF. The chain combines TRBV10-3 with TRBJ2-7; 12 bases are a match to TRBD1. The CDR3 contains 13 residues. The ends lost 11 bases at V and 4 bases at J; junction bases unmatched: 6. Germline V lookup: CDR1 ENHRY, CDR2 SYGVKD.

This clone came up a few times. This sequence joins TRBV2 and TRBJ2-1; D remains unclear. CDR3 length equals 12 residues. Germline CDR1 and CDR2: SNHLY and FYNNEI. The V end lost 6 bases, the J end lost 10 bases, and 13 bases lay between the germline ends. The CDR3 DNA is TGTGCCAGCAGGGCAGTAGCAGCCGAGCAGTTCTTC. Translated, it gives CASRAVAAEQFF.

The chain uses TRBV27 and TRBJ2-1; 7 bases match TRBD2. Germline V gene sequence: CDR1 MNHEY, CDR2 SMNVEV (reference sequence). V was pared by 7 bases and J by 2 bases, with 11 bases of the junction left unmatched. The CDR3 has 16 residues. In nucleotides, the CDR3 is TGTGCCAGCATCAGTTACGTGGGAGGGCCCTACAATGAGCAGTTCTTC. Translating it yields CASISYVGGPYNEQFF.

The rearrangement joins TRBV6-4 to TRBJ1-6; D is ambiguous. The CDR3 is 15 amino acids. CDR1 and CDR2 from the germline V gene are MRHNA and SNTAGT. The V gene lost 3 bases and the J gene lost 10 bases, with 16 bases spanning the gap. DNA for the CDR3: TGTGCCAGCAGTGAATTTCCCCTAGCGGAATCACCCCTCCACTTT. Translating it yields CASSEFPLAESPLHF.

The chain links TRBV30 to TRBJ2-7; 14 bases are a match to TRBD2. V shed 6 bases and J 5 bases; nucleotides not matched to a gene: 15. From germline, CDR1 is GTSNPN and CDR2 SVGIG (reference sequence). The CDR3 is made up of 17 amino acids. CDR3 loop: CACNLKTSGRAAHEQYF. The CDR3 region has the DNA TGTGCCTGCAACCTAAAGACTAGCGGGAGGGCGGCCCACGAGCAGTACTTC.

J is TRBJ2-2 and V is TRBV6-4; 11 bases agree with TRBD2. This CDR3 region has 17 residues. From germline, CDR1 is MRHNA and CDR2 SNTAGT. V was clipped by 3 bases and J by 1 base; unmatched bases: 4. As DNA, the CDR3 is TGTGCCAGCAGTGAGGGACTAGCGGAAATGAACACCGGGGAGCTGTTTTTT. The encoded protein is CASSEGLAEMNTGELFF.

This clone has a single count. The chain links TRBV5-4 to TRBJ2-3, with a weak D call TRBD2 (6 bases). Trimming left V 1 base short and J 2 bases short, with 11 bases between. Germline V lookup: CDR1 SGHNT, CDR2 YYREEE (reference sequence). The CDR3 consists of 15 residues. CDR3 residues: CASSLREENTDTQYF. The CDR3 DNA sequence: TGTGCCAGCAGCTTGAGGGAGGAGAACACAGATACGCAGTATTTT.

The CDR3 DNA follows: TGTGCCATCAGTGGGACTAGCTCCGACCACGAGCAGTACTTC. Its protein product is CAISGTSSDHEQYF. The chain joins TRBV10-3 to TRBJ2-7; 8 positions agree with TRBD2. The CDR3 runs to 14 residues. V lost 4 bases to trimming and J lost 5 bases; unmatched junction nucleotides: 7. Germline lookup yields CDR1 ENHRY and CDR2 SYGVKD.

The chain combines TRBV4-1 with TRBJ2-7; 8 nucleotides agree with TRBD1. Germline V gene data show CDR1 as MGHRA and CDR2 as YSYEKL. The CDR3 runs to 15 residues. V gave up 0 bases and J gave up 4 bases; unmatched junction bases: 5. CDR3: CASSQDLDRGYEQYF. DNA for the CDR3: TGCGCCAGCAGCCAAGATTTAGACAGGGGATACGAGCAGTACTTC.

The V gene is TRBV5-5, the J gene TRBJ2-7, with 9 bases that match TRBD2. V trimming: 2 bases; J trimming: 5 bases; junction bases outside the gene matches: 11. Germline V gives CDR1 SGHKS, CDR2 YYEKEE (reference sequence). The CDR3 contains 16 residues. DNA for the CDR3: TGTGCCAGCAGCTTCCTGGTTGCGGGGGGGCTGGACGAGCAGTACTTC. It is translated as CASSFLVAGGLDEQYF.

J is TRBJ2-3 and V is TRBV28; 10 bases map to TRBD2. Germline V gene data show CDR1 as MDHEN and CDR2 as SYDVKM. The CDR3 runs to 20 residues. Trimming took 6 bases from V and 4 from J; bases not matched to a gene: 22. The CDR3 DNA reads as TGTGCCAGCAGACCCTTTTGGACTAGCGGTCCCGACAAGCGACCAGATACGCAGTATTTT. It translates to CASRPFWTSGPDKRPDTQYF. The whole variable domain, filled in from reference TRBV28 and TRBJ2-3, reads DVKVTQSSRYLVKRTGEKVFLECVQDMDHENMFWYRQDPGLGLRLIYFSYDVKMKEKGDIPEGYSVSREKKERFSLILESASTNQTSMYLCASRPFWTSGPDKRPDTQYFGPGTRLTVL.

This chain joins TRBV5-1 and TRBJ2-3, with 9 bases matching TRBD1. Germline CDR1 reads SGHRS; CDR2 reads YFSETQ. J gave up 4 bases and V 3 bases, and 3 bases lay outside the gene matches. The CDR3 spans 14 residues. For the CDR3, the DNA is TGCGCCAGCAGCTCAGACAGGGGGTCAGATACGCAGTATTTT. This codes for CASSSDRGSDTQYF.

This clone was seen only a few times. This chain uses TRBV2 with TRBJ2-7; 9 bases line up with TRBD2. Germline lookup yields CDR1 SNHLY and CDR2 FYNNEI. The CDR3 has 14 residues. V was clipped by 7 bases and J by 1 base; unmatched bases: 5. In DNA form, the CDR3 reads TGTGCCAGCATGATAGCGGGGGAATCCTACGAGCAGTACTTC. Translated, it gives CASMIAGESYEQYF. The entire variable domain, with the rest obtained from reference TRBV2 and TRBJ2-7, is as follows: EPEVTQTPSHQVTQMGQEVILRCVPISNHLYFYWYRQILGQKVEFLVSFYNNEISEKSEIFDDQFSVERPDGSNFTLKIRSTKLEDSAMYFCASMIAGESYEQYFGPGTRLTVT.

The genes are TRBV30 and TRBJ1-4; D remains ambiguous. Germline CDR1 is GTSNPN and CDR2 is SVGIG (reference sequence). V lost 1 base and J 7 bases, leaving 19 bases between the germline ends. The CDR3 covers 16 residues. Here the CDR3 DNA reads TGTGCCTGGAGTGCCCGATACGGGAGGAGTGGTGAAAAACTGTTTTTT. It is translated as CAWSARYGRSGEKLFF.

The chain couples TRBV18 to TRBJ1-2, with 10 bases aligning to TRBD1. Germline V gives CDR1 KGHSH, CDR2 LQKENI. V was pared by 4 bases and J by 4 bases, with 6 bases of the junction left unmatched. The CDR3 totals 15 residues. CDR3 nucleotide sequence: TGTGCCAGCTCACAAGGACAGGGGGTGGCCTATGGCTACACCTTC. It codes for CASSQGQGVAYGYTF.

The chain uses TRBV7-2 and TRBJ2-1; D might be TRBD1 (5 bases). Germline CDR1 SGHTA, CDR2 FQGNSA. The CDR3 loop spans 14 amino acids. Trimming stripped 0 bases from V and 5 bases from J, with 8 bases between. CDR3 residues: CASSLAYRNNEQFF. The CDR3 nucleotides read TGTGCCAGCAGCTTAGCGTACAGGAACAATGAGCAGTTCTTC. The full variable domain, rest sourced from reference TRBV7-2 and TRBJ2-1, is GAGVSQSPSNKVTEKGKDVELRCDPISGHTALYWYRQSLGQGLEFLIYFQGNSAPDKSGLPSDRFSAERTGGSVSTLTIQRTQQEDSAVYLCASSLAYRNNEQFFGPGTRLTVL.

This sequence joins TRBV5-1 and TRBJ1-1; D call uncertain. Germline loops: CDR1 SGHRS, CDR2 YFSETQ. Trimming took 0 bases from V and 0 from J, leaving 9 bases between them. CDR3 length equals 15 residues. DNA for the CDR3: TGCGCCAGCAGCTTGGATGCAGTTATGAACACTGAAGCTTTCTTT. Its translation: CASSLDAVMNTEAFF.

This clone appeared once. The rearrangement links TRBV4-1 to TRBJ2-7, with TRBD1 identical over 9 bases. The CDR3 consists of 14 residues. Germline assignment: CDR1 MGHRA and CDR2 YSYEKL. The V and J ends lost 4 bases and 7 bases, in that order; junction bases with no gene match: 8. CDR3 nucleotides: TGCGCCAGCAGCCCCCGGGACAGGGTAGGGGAGCAGTACTTC. Translation gives CASSPRDRVGEQYF.

CDR3 loop: CASRGRNTGELFF. In DNA, the CDR3 is TGTGCCAGCAGGGGCAGGAACACCGGGGAGCTGTTTTTT. The V and J genes are TRBV28 and TRBJ2-2; the D is unclear. CDR1 and CDR2 from the germline V gene are MDHEN and SYDVKM. The V end was cut by 6 bases, the J end by 1 base, with 6 bases between. This CDR3 contains 13 residues.

The V and J genes are TRBV5-4 and TRBJ2-3; TRBD1 matches at 7 bases. This CDR3 is 16 amino acids long. The junction had 9 bases not matched to a gene; V was cut back by 5 bases and J by 0 bases. CDR1 and CDR2 from the germline V gene are SGHNT and YYREEE (reference sequence). The CDR3 loop is CASSRRTGVSTDTQYF. The CDR3 region has the DNA TGTGCCAGCAGTCGCCGGACAGGAGTTAGCACAGATACGCAGTATTTT.

This chain uses TRBV5-4 with TRBJ2-3; the D is unclear. Germline V gene sequence: CDR1 SGHNT, CDR2 YYREEE (reference sequence). The CDR3 has 15 residues. V lost 5 bases and J 0 bases, leaving 13 bases between the germline ends. CDR3 sequence reads: CASSDMKSSTDTQYF. The CDR3 nucleotides read TGTGCCAGCAGTGATATGAAAAGCAGCACAGATACGCAGTATTTT.

The genes are TRBV9 and TRBJ2-5; 8 nucleotides align to TRBD1. Germline lookup yields CDR1 SGDLS and CDR2 YYNGEE. V trimming: 3 bases; J trimming: 2 bases; junction bases outside the gene matches: 6. CDR3 length: 15 residues. The CDR3 here is CASSEWTGYQETQYF. DNA for the CDR3: TGTGCCAGCAGCGAATGGACAGGGTATCAAGAGACCCAGTACTTC.

V usage is TRBV6-1 and J usage is TRBJ2-7, with a weak D call TRBD2 (6 bases). The V end lost 6 bases, the J end lost 3 bases, and 18 bases lay between the germline ends. CDR1 MNHNS and CDR2 SASEGT come from the germline V gene. CDR3 length equals 15 residues. The CDR3 protein is CASRTSGTSIYEQYF. CDR3 sequence (DNA): TGTGCCAGCAGAACATCCGGGACTTCCATCTACGAGCAGTACTTC.

The genes are TRBV5-6 and TRBJ2-7, with D possibly being TRBD1 (6 bases). The germline V and J ends were trimmed by 2 bases and 3 bases, with 12 bases remaining between them. In germline, CDR1 is SGHDT, CDR2 YYEEEE. The CDR3 sequence is 14 residues long. CDR3 sequence: CASSFGQGYYEQYF. The CDR3 coding sequence is TGTGCCAGCAGCTTCGGGCAGGGGTACTACGAGCAGTACTTC. Using reference TRBV5-6 and TRBJ2-7 for the parts outside the CDR3, the full variable domain is DAGVTQSPTHLIKTRGQQVTLRCSPKSGHDTVSWYQQALGQGPQFIFQYYEEEERQRGNFPDRFSGHQFPNYSSELNVNALLLGDSALYLCASSFGQGYYEQYFGPGTRLTVT.